The present entry profiles one TCR beta chain with its context. Its antigen is as yet unknown. These data are taken from a study of blood T cells in healthy people across ages. In the study overall: Through template switching, about one barcoded beta molecule was captured per two T cells, as measured in model experiments. Study-level points and caveats: Donor CMV status, an unknown factor, possibly confounded changes in expanded clonotypes.

A sample-barcoded 5' primer and a J-beta primer mix were used in a second PCR of roughly 6 to 11 cycles. TCRdb ran MiXCR on the 5' RACE reads and lists one entry per CDR3 protein. This sample has 600,000 to 900,000 distinct CDR3 sequences, with roughly 24% found just once. CDR3 length equals 14 residues. The germline V and J ends were trimmed by 0 bases and 2 bases, with 9 bases remaining between them. The germline V gene encodes CDR1 SGHKS and CDR2 YYEKEE (reference sequence). These data were also filed under a second study, of T cells of mothers and their children. This second study says: The output of TCR recombination is shaped by thymic selection similarly in related and unrelated pairs. When mothers and children were related, their normalized repertoire overlap, which was always slightly higher, did not differ significantly from that of unrelated pairs.

V gene TRBV5-5 combines with J gene TRBJ2-7; a weak D match, TRBD2 (6 bases). This TCR was sampled from a boy between 10 and 17 years old in good health. The sample comprised blood. The CDR3: CASSLARGPYEQYF. Written as DNA, the CDR3 is TGTGCCAGCAGCTTGGCGCGGGGCCCCTACGAGCAGTACTTC.